These 29 T cell receptor beta chains came from one sample sequenced in a study of PD-1 blockade in classical Hodgkin lymphoma. Libraries were prepared by immunoSEQ multiplex PCR; TCRdb keeps only in-frame clonotypes and omits some of them. The sample includes 37,000 or so clones, roughly 88% of them seen just once. With no exception, relapse followed autologous stem cell transplantation in all patients, and brentuximab vedotin exposure varied. The sequencing here drew on peripheral blood mononuclear cells (PBMCs), taken before the second cycle of nivolumab. Receptors originate from a human donor with classical Hodgkin lymphoma.

The V gene is TRBV4-1, the J gene TRBJ1-2; 7 bases line up with TRBD1. The length of the CDR3 is 13 residues. CDR1 is MGHRA, CDR2 YSYEKL, per germline. The V and J ends lost 1 base and 8 bases, in that order; junction bases with no gene match: 4. DNA for the CDR3: TGCGCCAGCAGCCAAGGGCAGGGGGACGGCTACACCTTC. Its protein product is CASSQGQGDGYTF.

The rearrangement uses TRBV18 and TRBJ2-7, with 7 bases that match TRBD2. V lost 3 bases and J lost 4; bases outside the gene matches: 6. The germline CDR1 and CDR2 sequences are KGHSH and LQKENI. There are 14 residues in the CDR3. As DNA, the CDR3 is TGTGCCAGCTCACCGGGGACTACTTTGTACGAGCAGTACTTC. As protein: CASSPGTTLYEQYF.

The chain recombines TRBV27 with TRBJ1-2, with 11 bases matching TRBD1. Germline V lookup: CDR1 MNHEY, CDR2 SMNVEV (reference sequence). This CDR3 has 14 residues. The V segment lost 5 bases and the J segment 6 bases; nucleotides outside the gene matches: 5. The chain's CDR3 is CASSPDRGPDGYTF. CDR3 nucleotide sequence: TGTGCCAGCAGTCCGGACAGGGGGCCCGATGGCTACACCTTC.

The gene calls are TRBV19 and TRBJ2-1; a possible D gene is TRBD1 (5 bases). The CDR3 has 13 residues. Trimming pared 0 bases from V and 12 bases from J, leaving 12 bases between. Looked up from germline, CDR1 is LNHDA and CDR2 is SQIVND (reference sequence). The CDR3 nucleotides read TGTGCCAGTAGTATAGACAGGGAAAGGGGGCAGTTCTTC. Translating gives CASSIDRERGQFF.

This chain links TRBV27 with TRBJ2-7; D is possibly TRBD1 (5 bases). The germline V gene encodes CDR1 MNHEY and CDR2 SMNVEV (reference sequence). Trimming removed 8 bases at V and 3 bases at J, with 17 bases between. The CDR3 is 14 residues long. The CDR3 spells CASYSWGDSYEQYF. The CDR3 nucleotides are TGTGCCAGCTATTCTTGGGGCGACAGCTACGAGCAGTACTTC.

The chain uses TRBV10-3 and TRBJ2-1; 10 bases fit TRBD2. The CDR3 sequence is 15 residues long. V dropped 0 bases and J dropped 12; count of bases not matched to a gene: 8. CDR1 ENHRY and CDR2 SYGVKD come from the germline V gene. The CDR3 sequence: CAISESQREGLGQFF. The CDR3 DNA reads as TGTGCCATCAGTGAGTCTCAGCGGGAGGGCCTGGGGCAGTTCTTC.

The chain carries TRBV15 and TRBJ2-1; TRBD2 matches at 12 bases. CDR1 is LNHNV and CDR2 is YYDKDF in the germline V gene (reference sequence). V lost 5 bases, J lost 4 bases, and 9 bases stayed unmatched. The CDR3 sequence is 17 residues long. The CDR3 region has the DNA TGTGCCACCAGCGATTATTGGACTAGCGGGAAATACAATGAGCAGTTCTTC. Amino acid sequence: CATSDYWTSGKYNEQFF.

The chain couples TRBV2 to TRBJ2-7; D is unresolved. Per the germline V gene, CDR1 is SNHLY and CDR2 is FYNNEI. The CDR3 loop spans 11 amino acids. Trimming stripped 2 bases from V and 4 bases from J, with 3 bases between. Here the CDR3 DNA reads TGTGCCAGCAGTGAACGTTACGAGCAGTACTTC. This gives the protein CASSERYEQYF.

This chain uses TRBV4-1 with TRBJ2-7, with D hard to call. Germline V gene sequence: CDR1 MGHRA, CDR2 YSYEKL. This CDR3 contains 13 residues. Trimming stripped 0 bases from V and 4 bases from J, with 7 bases between. The CDR3: CASSQDSAYEQYF. The CDR3 nucleotides read TGCGCCAGCAGCCAAGATTCGGCTTACGAGCAGTACTTC.

This chain connects TRBV10-3 to TRBJ1-6; D is ambiguous. V gave up 6 bases and J gave up 0 bases, with 9 bases separating them. Germline V lookup: CDR1 ENHRY, CDR2 SYGVKD. The CDR3 runs 15 residues. DNA of the CDR3: TGTGCCATCAGCTTAGATAGCTCCTATAATTCACCCCTCCACTTT. Protein sequence: CAISLDSSYNSPLHF.

This chain joins TRBV18 and TRBJ2-1; TRBD2 matches 10 bases. Germline V lookup: CDR1 KGHSH, CDR2 LQKENI. This CDR3 has 15 residues. The ends lost 1 base at V and 8 bases at J; junction bases unmatched: 5. In DNA, the CDR3 is TGTGCCAGCTCACCACTCCTAGCGGGAGAGGATGAGCAGTTCTTC. This encodes CASSPLLAGEDEQFF.

V gene TRBV5-1 combines with J gene TRBJ1-2; D ambiguous. The germline gives CDR1 SGHRS, CDR2 YFSETQ. This CDR3 is built from 15 residues. Trimming left V 4 bases short and J 0 bases short, with 13 bases between. The CDR3 is CASSLPNAANYGYTF. In DNA form, the CDR3 reads TGCGCCAGCAGCCTACCCAACGCCGCTAACTATGGCTACACCTTC.

V and J are TRBV4-2 and TRBJ2-3; a weak D match, TRBD2 (6 bases). Germline CDR1 is LGHNA and CDR2 is YNFKEQ. CDR3 length: 15 residues. V shed 0 bases and J shed 4 bases, with 11 bases lying between them. CDR3 coding DNA: TGTGCCAGCAGCCAAGAAACGGGAGCCGCAGATACGCAGTATTTT. Translation gives CASSQETGAADTQYF.

The rearrangement uses TRBV27 and TRBJ1-4; D uncertain. Per the germline V gene, CDR1 is MNHEY and CDR2 is SMNVEV (reference sequence). The CDR3 has 15 amino acids. V gave up 2 bases and J gave up 8 bases, with 15 bases separating them. CDR3 protein: CASSLGGAAGEKLFF. CDR3 DNA: TGTGCCAGCAGTTTAGGTGGCGCGGCCGGGGAAAAACTGTTTTTT.

This chain links TRBV13 with TRBJ2-3; the D gene is possibly TRBD2 (6 bases). The CDR3 length is 13 residues. V lost 8 bases and J lost 2, with 11 bases in between. The germline CDR1 and CDR2 sequences are PRHDT and FYEKMQ (reference sequence). CDR3 residues: CASPGDATDTQYF. The CDR3 region has the DNA TGTGCCAGCCCGGGGGACGCCACAGATACGCAGTATTTT. The full variable domain, in which reference TRBV13 and TRBJ2-3 provide the parts outside the CDR3, is AAGVIQSPRHLIKEKRETATLKCYPIPRHDTVYWYQQGPGQDPQFLISFYEKMQSDKGSIPDRFSAQQFSDYHSELNMSSLELGDSALYFCASPGDATDTQYFGPGTRLTVL.

The chain carries TRBV7-9 and TRBJ2-2; TRBD2 might be the D (6 bases). Trimming stripped 3 bases from V and 6 bases from J, with 11 bases between. The CDR3 has 14 amino acids. Germline V gene lookup returns CDR1 SEHNR and CDR2 FQNEAQ (reference sequence). The CDR3 DNA reads as TGTGCCAGCAGCTTCGGGACTCCGTCCGGGGAGCTGTTTTTT. It codes for CASSFGTPSGELFF.

V is TRBV11-3 and J is TRBJ2-7, with no clear D. Trimming took off 1 base at V and 2 bases at J, with 15 bases between the two ends. Germline CDR1 SGHNT, CDR2 YENEEA. This CDR3 has 16 amino acids. CDR3 residues: CASSLVFGRVPYEQYF. CDR3 sequence (DNA): TGTGCCAGCAGCTTAGTTTTCGGAAGAGTCCCCTACGAGCAGTACTTC. Complete variable domain (other parts from reference TRBV11-3 and TRBJ2-7): EAGVVQSPRYKIIEKKQPVAFWCNPISGHNTLYWYLQNLGQGPELLIRYENEEAVDDSQLPKDRFSAERLKGVDSTLKIQPAELGDSAVYLCASSLVFGRVPYEQYFGPGTRLTVT.

The chain recombines TRBV7-3 with TRBJ2-2; D remains unclear. The CDR3 consists of 16 residues. Germline lookup yields CDR1 SGHTA and CDR2 FQGTGA. V lost 2 bases and J lost 8, with 18 bases in between. The DNA for the CDR3 is TGTGCCAGCAGCTTACCTATGAGAACCGAAGGTGGGGAGCTGTTTTTT. Translated, it gives CASSLPMRTEGGELFF.

This chain joins TRBV7-9 and TRBJ2-1, with 7 positions matching TRBD1. The CDR3 is 15 amino acids. The V segment lost 5 bases and the J segment 7 bases; nucleotides outside the gene matches: 11. The germline gives CDR1 SEHNR, CDR2 FQNEAQ (reference sequence). The chain's CDR3 is CASSPPGQSPNEQFF. The DNA of the CDR3 is TGTGCCAGCAGCCCCCCGGGACAGTCACCTAATGAGCAGTTCTTC.

The chain links TRBV5-1 to TRBJ1-1; 7 nucleotides match TRBD1. This CDR3 comprises 15 residues. After removal of 4 bases from V and 1 base from J, the junction contained 7 bases not matched to a gene. From germline, CDR1 is SGHRS and CDR2 YFSETQ. The CDR3, as DNA: TGCGCCAGCAGCATTCGACAGGGAGGGAACACTGAAGCTTTCTTT. Translated: CASSIRQGGNTEAFF.

This chain joins TRBV29-1 and TRBJ2-1; D is uncertain. The CDR3 sequence is 14 residues long. In germline, CDR1 is SQVTM, CDR2 ANQGSEA. Trimming pared 3 bases from V and 1 base from J, leaving 10 bases between. In nucleotides, the CDR3 is TGCAGCGTTGACTCTGGTTCTTCCTACAATGAGCAGTTCTTC. It specifies CSVDSGSSYNEQFF.

The chain joins TRBV2 to TRBJ2-5, with TRBD1 matching over 7 bases. The J call may be in error: the DNA end matches TRBJ2-7 better. The CDR3 has 14 amino acids. The V gene's germline CDR1 is SNHLY and CDR2 FYNNEI. Here the CDR3 DNA reads TGTGCCAGCAGGCTAGAGGGGGCTCCCTACGAGCAGTACTTC. Translation gives CASRLEGAPYEQYF.

The V and J genes are TRBV6-1 and TRBJ2-3; D gene ambiguous. Germline V lookup: CDR1 MNHNS, CDR2 SASEGT. The CDR3 spans 13 residues. The V end was cut by 8 bases, the J end by 2 bases, with 11 bases between. CDR3 protein: CASGFWDTDTQYF. The CDR3 nucleotides are TGTGCCAGCGGATTTTGGGACACAGATACGCAGTATTTT.

CDR3: CASSPGTGVPYEQYF. In DNA form, the CDR3 reads TGTGCCAGTAGTCCAGGGACAGGGGTTCCCTACGAGCAGTACTTC. The chain uses TRBV19 and TRBJ2-7, with 10 bases fitting TRBD1. The CDR3 has 15 amino acids. Per the germline V gene, CDR1 is LNHDA and CDR2 is SQIVND (reference sequence). V gave up 5 bases and J gave up 2 bases; unmatched junction bases: 6.

The V gene is TRBV10-3, the J gene TRBJ2-2; 9 bases align to TRBD1. The CDR3 totals 14 residues. Unmatched junction bases numbered 5, after V lost 10 bases and J lost 2 bases. CDR1 and CDR2 from the germline V gene are ENHRY and SYGVKD. This CDR3 reads CASDRGRNTGELFF. In DNA, the CDR3 is TGTGCCAGCGACAGGGGGAGAAACACCGGGGAGCTGTTTTTT.

V is TRBV7-2 and J is TRBJ2-5; D is undetermined. Germline V lookup: CDR1 SGHTA, CDR2 FQGNSA. V dropped 1 base and J dropped 9 bases, with 9 bases sitting between them. The CDR3 length is 12 residues. CDR3 residues: CASSLVTTSQYF. As DNA, the CDR3 is TGTGCCAGCAGCTTAGTTACCACTTCCCAGTACTTC.

The genes are TRBV5-1 and TRBJ2-3; 10 bases line up with TRBD2. The V gene end was trimmed by 4 bases and the J gene end by 5 bases; junction bases not matched to a gene: 7. The CDR3 extends over 15 amino acids. Germline values: CDR1 SGHRS, CDR2 YFSETQ. The CDR3 protein is CASSPGGLAIDTQYF. CDR3 bases: TGCGCCAGCAGCCCCGGGGGACTAGCGATAGATACGCAGTATTTT.

This chain links TRBV30 with TRBJ1-1; D gene unclear. With 1 base removed from V and 5 bases from J, the gap between germline ends came to 8 bases. This CDR3 is 12 amino acids long. CDR1 GTSNPN and CDR2 SVGIG come from the germline V gene (reference sequence). The CDR3, as DNA: TGTGCCTGGAGTGGGGTTTTGACTGAAGCTTTCTTT. Protein: CAWSGVLTEAFF.

The rearrangement links TRBV19 to TRBJ2-7, with D hard to call. The CDR3 loop spans 17 amino acids. Germline V CDR1 and CDR2: LNHDA, SQIVND (reference sequence). V was shortened by 1 base and J by 0 bases, with 16 bases between the two germline ends. The CDR3 bases are TGTGCCAGTAGTATAGTCCCAAGGACGCACAGCTCCTACGAGCAGTACTTC. It specifies CASSIVPRTHSSYEQYF.